This TCR beta chain was captured by sequencing in a study of CD8+ T cells in alopecia areata. Notes on the study in general: Numerous clones, expanded in lesions, remained in scalp and blood during tofacitinib.

Regarding treatment: oral pan-JAK inhibitor, 5-10 mg twice daily. For this clone: As yet, its antigen is unknown. The sample carries other DNA sequences with the same CDR3.

RNA, once extracted, was reverse transcribed into cDNA for use as the sequencing template. Clones were read by immunoSEQ multiplex PCR, and TCRdb kept only the in-frame ones, dropping some. The data contain around 97,000 clones, 70% to 90% of them singletons. This clonotype was obtained from a human donor with alopecia areata. The source was CD8+ T cells sorted from blood, collected between weeks 30 and 35, from a patient treated with tofacitinib.

The CDR3 spells CASSDGGQPQHF. The CDR3 coding sequence is TGTGCCAGCAGCGACGGGGGTCAGCCCCAGCATTTT. The chain recombines TRBV7-9 with TRBJ1-5; weak D call: TRBD1 (5 bases). In germline, CDR1 is SEHNR, CDR2 FQNEAQ (reference sequence). Trimming left V 5 bases short and J 6 bases short, with 8 bases between. This CDR3 spans 12 amino acids. Variable domain in full (rest from reference TRBV7-9 and TRBJ1-5): DTGVSQNPRHKITKRGQNVTFRCDPISEHNRLYWYRQTLGQGPEFLTYFQNEAQLEKSRLLSDRFSAERPKGSFSTLEIQRTEQGDSAMYLCASSDGGQPQHFGDGTRLSIL.